These T cell receptor beta chains were read from a single sample in a study of blood T cell repertoires in COVID-19. Data came from immunoSEQ multiplex PCR; TCRdb stores just in-frame clones and leaves some out. Of 200,000 to 250,000 clones in the sample, roughly 82% were seen once. Sequencing was carried out using peripheral blood. The receptors derive from a man in his forties or fifties with active or convalescent COVID-19. Both conserved end residues are part of each CDR3. The D gene is left open where the match is weak. Expanded clones get a size class; other rows say once, few or many, or leave the size out.

d_gene	abundance	v_gene	j_gene	CDR3nt	CDR3aa
TRBD1	NA	TRBV2	TRBJ1-2	TGTGCCAGCAGGGTCGACAGGGGTTCTGGCTACACCTTC	CASRVDRGSGYTF
TRBD2	once	TRBV20-1	TRBJ2-3	TGCAGTGCTAGTTTTGCGGGAGTGGCAGATACGCAGTATTTT	CSASFAGVADTQYF
NA	NA	TRBV6-5	TRBJ1-1	TGTGCCAGCAGTTCAATCAGGGCGAACACTGAAGCTTTCTTT	CASSSIRANTEAFF
NA	NA	TRBV15	TRBJ1-2	TGTGCCACCAGCCGTGTTCACTATGGCTACACCTTC	CATSRVHYGYTF
NA	NA	TRBV19	TRBJ1-5	TGTGCCAGTAGTGAACCGGACAGTCCCCTGCGGCCCCAGCATTTT	CASSEPDSPLRPQHF
TRBD1	NA	TRBV7-6	TRBJ1-2	TGTGCCGTCGAACCGTGGGACAGAGGCTATGGCTACACCTTC	CAVEPWDRGYGYTF
NA	NA	TRBV27	TRBJ2-1	TGTGCCAGCACTCAGGGGGGTAGGACTGGGGAGCAGTTCTTC	CASTQGGRTGEQFF
TRBD2	NA	TRBV29-1	TRBJ2-5	TGCAGCGTTGATAGCGGGGAAGAGACCCAGTACTTC	CSVDSGEETQYF
NA	few	TRBV5-1	TRBJ1-2	TGCGCCAGCAGCTCGGGGACTGCCTCATATGGCTACACCTTC	CASSSGTASYGYTF
TRBD2	NA	TRBV9	TRBJ2-7	TGTGCCAGCAGCGTAGCGGGAGGGCTGGGGGAGCAGTACTTC	CASSVAGGLGEQYF
NA	NA	TRBV7-2	TRBJ1-4	TGTGCCAGCAGCTTATATTTCACAGATGCAACTAATGAAAAACTGTTTTTT	CASSLYFTDATNEKLFF
NA	many	TRBV3-1/TRBV3-2	TRBJ1-2	TGTGCCAGCAGCCAAGTGGGGTCAGGGTGGAACTATGGCTACACCTTC	CASSQVGSGWNYGYTF
NA	NA	TRBV19	TRBJ1-1	TGTGCCAGTAGTGGACAGAGAGGCACTGAAGCTTTCTTT	CASSGQRGTEAFF
TRBD1	NA	TRBV28	TRBJ1-5	TGTGCCAGCAGTTTTCAGGGGGCGAGTCAGCCCCAGCATTTT	CASSFQGASQPQHF
TRBD2	NA	TRBV5-1	TRBJ2-1	TGCGCCAGCAGCTTGTCCCTGACTAGCTTTCAAGCCAATGAGCAGTTCTTC	CASSLSLTSFQANEQFF
NA	NA	TRBV7-6	TRBJ2-2	TGTGCCAGCAGGACCGACAGGGAGGAGGGAGCCGGGGAGCTGTTTTTT	CASRTDREEGAGELFF